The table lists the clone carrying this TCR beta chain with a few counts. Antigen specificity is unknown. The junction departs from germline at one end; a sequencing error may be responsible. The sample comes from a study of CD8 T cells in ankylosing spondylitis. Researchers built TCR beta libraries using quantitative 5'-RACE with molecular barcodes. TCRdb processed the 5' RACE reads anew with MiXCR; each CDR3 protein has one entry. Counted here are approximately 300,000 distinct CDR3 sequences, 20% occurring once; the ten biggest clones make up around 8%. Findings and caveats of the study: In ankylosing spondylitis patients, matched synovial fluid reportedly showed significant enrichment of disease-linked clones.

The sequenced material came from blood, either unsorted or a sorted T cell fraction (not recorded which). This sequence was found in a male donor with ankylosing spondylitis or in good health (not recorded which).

Written as DNA, the CDR3 is TGTGCCAGCAGGGAAGGGTGGGTCACCGGGGAGCTGTTTTTT. It yields the protein CASREGWVTGELFF. This sequence joins TRBV6-1 and TRBJ2-2, with D unresolved. The CDR3 extends over 14 amino acids. Germline lookup yields CDR1 MNHNS and CDR2 SASEGT.